Described below is a single TCR beta chain sequence and its context. Germline CDR1 and CDR2: SGHRS and YFSETQ. The CDR3 sequence is 15 residues long. J was trimmed by 9 bases and V by 4 bases; bases with no gene match: 15. Those enrolled, adults aged about 18 to 95 years, came from about two dozen US areas. Cohort placement rested on clinical history that participants reported themselves. Profiling relied on immunoSEQ multiplex PCR, and the TCRdb table lists in-frame clones only, not all of them. The sample includes about 200,000 clones, around 88% of them seen just once. These data come from a study of blood T cell repertoires in COVID-19. Study context: From the United States, Italy and Spain came samples of acute and convalescent COVID-19. PBMCs, B-cell-depleted T cells, or T cells were the source of the cDNA or gDNA that made up the material.

The sample comprised PBMCs or T cells enriched from blood (not recorded which). This clonotype was obtained from a man aged 35 to 55 with acute COVID-19. V is TRBV5-1 and J is TRBJ2-7, with TRBD1 matching 8 bases. The CDR3 here is CASSPTGTGYLGQYF. CDR3 in DNA: TGCGCCAGCAGCCCCACCGGGACAGGTTATCTGGGGCAGTACTTC.